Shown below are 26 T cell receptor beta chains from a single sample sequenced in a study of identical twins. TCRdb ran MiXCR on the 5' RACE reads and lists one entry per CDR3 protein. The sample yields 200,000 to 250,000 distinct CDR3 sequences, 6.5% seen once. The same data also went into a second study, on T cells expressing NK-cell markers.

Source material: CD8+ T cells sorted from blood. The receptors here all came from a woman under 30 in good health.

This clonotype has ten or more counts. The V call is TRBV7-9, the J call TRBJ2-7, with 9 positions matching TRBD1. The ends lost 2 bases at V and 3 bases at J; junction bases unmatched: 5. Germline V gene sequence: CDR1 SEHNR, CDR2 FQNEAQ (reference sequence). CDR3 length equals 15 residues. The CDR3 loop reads CASSLIGTGIYEQYF. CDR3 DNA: TGTGCCAGCAGCTTAATTGGGACAGGGATCTACGAGCAGTACTTC.

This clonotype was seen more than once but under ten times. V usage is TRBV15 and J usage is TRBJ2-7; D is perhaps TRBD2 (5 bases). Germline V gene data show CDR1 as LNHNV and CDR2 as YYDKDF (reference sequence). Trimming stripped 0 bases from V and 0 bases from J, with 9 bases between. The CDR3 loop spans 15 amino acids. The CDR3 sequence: CATSRETGSSYEQYF. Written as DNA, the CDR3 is TGTGCCACCAGCAGAGAAACGGGAAGCTCCTACGAGCAGTACTTC.

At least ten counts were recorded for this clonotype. The CDR3 DNA reads TGCGCCAGCACGAGCCGGGACCCCGCCTACGAGCAGTACTTC. This gives the protein CASTSRDPAYEQYF. The chain joins TRBV5-1 to TRBJ2-7; D is perhaps TRBD1 or TRBD2 (5 bases each). V was cut by 6 bases and J by 2 bases, with 15 bases left in between. The length of the CDR3 is 14 residues. Germline V gives CDR1 SGHRS, CDR2 YFSETQ. Full variable domain (remainder filled in from reference TRBV5-1 and TRBJ2-7): KAGVTQTPRYLIKTRGQQVTLSCSPISGHRSVSWYQQTPGQGLQFLFEYFSETQRNKGNFPGRFSGRQFSNSRSEMNVSTLELGDSALYLCASTSRDPAYEQYFGPGTRLTVT.

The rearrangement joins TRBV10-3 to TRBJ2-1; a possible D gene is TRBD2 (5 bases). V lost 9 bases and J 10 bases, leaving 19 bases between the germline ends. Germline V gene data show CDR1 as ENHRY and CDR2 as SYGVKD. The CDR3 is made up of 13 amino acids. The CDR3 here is CAMADGVGAEQFF. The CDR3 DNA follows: TGTGCCATGGCCGACGGGGTCGGTGCCGAGCAGTTCTTC.

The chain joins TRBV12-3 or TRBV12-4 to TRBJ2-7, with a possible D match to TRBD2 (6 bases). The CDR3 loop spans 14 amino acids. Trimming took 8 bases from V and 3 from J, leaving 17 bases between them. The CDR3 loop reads CASQEGGTIYEQYF. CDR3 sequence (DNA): TGTGCCAGCCAAGAAGGCGGGACCATCTACGAGCAGTACTTC.

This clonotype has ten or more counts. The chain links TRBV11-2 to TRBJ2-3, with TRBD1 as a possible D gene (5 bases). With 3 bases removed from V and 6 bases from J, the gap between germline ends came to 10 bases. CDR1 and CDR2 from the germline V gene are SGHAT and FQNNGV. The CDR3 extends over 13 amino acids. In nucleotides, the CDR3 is TGTGCCAGCAGCTTGTTCCCAGGGGATACGCAGTATTTT. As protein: CASSLFPGDTQYF.

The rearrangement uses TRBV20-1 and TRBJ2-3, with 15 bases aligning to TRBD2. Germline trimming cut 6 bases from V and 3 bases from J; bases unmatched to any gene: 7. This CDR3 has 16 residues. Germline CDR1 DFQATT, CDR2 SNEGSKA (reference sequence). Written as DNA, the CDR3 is TGCAGTGCGCGGACTAGCGGGAGGGCACTAACAGATACGCAGTATTTT. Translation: CSARTSGRALTDTQYF.

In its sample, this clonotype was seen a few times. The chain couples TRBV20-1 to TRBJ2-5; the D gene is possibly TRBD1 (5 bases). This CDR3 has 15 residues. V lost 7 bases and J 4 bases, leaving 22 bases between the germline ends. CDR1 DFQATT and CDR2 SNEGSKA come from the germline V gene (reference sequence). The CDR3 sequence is CSVLLFSRVGETQYF. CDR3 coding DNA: TGCAGTGTTCTGTTATTTAGCAGGGTCGGAGAGACCCAGTACTTC.

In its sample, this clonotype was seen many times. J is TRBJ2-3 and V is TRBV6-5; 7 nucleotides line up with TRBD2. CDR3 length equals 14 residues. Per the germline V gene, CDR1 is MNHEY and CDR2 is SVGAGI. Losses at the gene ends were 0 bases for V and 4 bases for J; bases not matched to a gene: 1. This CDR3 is CASSYSRESDTQYF. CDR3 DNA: TGTGCCAGCAGTTACTCGCGGGAGTCAGATACGCAGTATTTT.

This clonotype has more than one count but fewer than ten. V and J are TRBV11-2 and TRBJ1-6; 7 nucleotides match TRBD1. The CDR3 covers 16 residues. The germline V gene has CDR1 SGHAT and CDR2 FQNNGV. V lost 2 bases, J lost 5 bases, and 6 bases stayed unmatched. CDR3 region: CASSLMPGTDNSPLHF. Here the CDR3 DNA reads TGTGCCAGCAGCTTAATGCCCGGGACAGATAATTCACCCCTCCACTTT.

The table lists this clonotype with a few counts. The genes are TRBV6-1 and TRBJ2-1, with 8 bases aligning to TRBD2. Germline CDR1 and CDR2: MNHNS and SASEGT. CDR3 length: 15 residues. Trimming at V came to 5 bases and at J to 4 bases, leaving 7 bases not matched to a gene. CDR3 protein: CASSPDGTRYNEQFF. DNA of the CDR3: TGTGCCAGCAGTCCCGACGGGACTAGGTACAATGAGCAGTTCTTC.

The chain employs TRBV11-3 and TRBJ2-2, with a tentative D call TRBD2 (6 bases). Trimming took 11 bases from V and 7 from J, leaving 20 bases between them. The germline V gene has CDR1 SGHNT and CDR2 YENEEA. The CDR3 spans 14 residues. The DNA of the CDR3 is TGTGCCTCGGGAGCCGGAGACGGGAGCGGGGAGCTGTTTTTT. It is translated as CASGAGDGSGELFF.

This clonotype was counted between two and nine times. CDR3 sequence: CASSDAGQARPYEQYF. CDR3 sequence (DNA): TGTGCCAGCAGTGACGCCGGACAGGCTAGACCCTACGAGCAGTACTTC. J is TRBJ2-7 and V is TRBV6-1; 7 nucleotides agree with TRBD1. This CDR3 is 16 amino acids long. Germline trimming cut 3 bases from V and 2 bases from J; bases unmatched to any gene: 10. Per germline, CDR1 MNHNS and CDR2 SASEGT.

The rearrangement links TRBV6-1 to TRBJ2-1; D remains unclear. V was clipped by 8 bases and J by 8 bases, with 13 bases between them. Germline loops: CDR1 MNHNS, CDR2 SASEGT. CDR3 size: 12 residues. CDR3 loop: CASARLFDEQFF. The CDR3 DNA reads TGTGCCAGCGCCCGCCTCTTCGATGAGCAGTTCTTC.

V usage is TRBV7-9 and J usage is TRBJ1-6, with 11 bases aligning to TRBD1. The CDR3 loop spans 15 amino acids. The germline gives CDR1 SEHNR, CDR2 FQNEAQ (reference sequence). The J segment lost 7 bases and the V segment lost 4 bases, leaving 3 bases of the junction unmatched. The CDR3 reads CASSSGTGGNSPLHF. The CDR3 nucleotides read TGTGCCAGCAGCTCGGGGACAGGGGGGAATTCACCCCTCCACTTT.

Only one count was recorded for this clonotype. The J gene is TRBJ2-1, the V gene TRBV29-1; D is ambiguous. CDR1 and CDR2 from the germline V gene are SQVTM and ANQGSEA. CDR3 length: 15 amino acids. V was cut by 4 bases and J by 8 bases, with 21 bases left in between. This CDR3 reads CSVVWFANSGDEQFF. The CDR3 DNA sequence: TGCAGCGTTGTATGGTTTGCTAACTCTGGCGATGAGCAGTTCTTC.

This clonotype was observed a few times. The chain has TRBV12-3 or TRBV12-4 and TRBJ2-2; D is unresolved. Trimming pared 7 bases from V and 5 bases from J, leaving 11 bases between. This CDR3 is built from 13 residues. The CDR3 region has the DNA TGTGCCAGCAAAAGAGTGGTAACCGGGGAGCTGTTTTTT. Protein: CASKRVVTGELFF.

CDR3 amino acids: CASSIRPGDIETQYF. In DNA form, the CDR3 reads TGTGCCAGCAGTATTAGGCCAGGGGATATAGAGACCCAGTACTTC. The V call is TRBV11-3, the J call TRBJ2-5; the D gene is possibly TRBD1 (6 bases). The CDR3 covers 15 residues. Trimming pared 6 bases from V and 4 bases from J, leaving 18 bases between. Germline assignment: CDR1 SGHNT and CDR2 YENEEA.

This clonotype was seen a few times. The CDR3 nucleotides read TGCAGCGTTGTTGGTGGCAGGGTACGGGAGGGTTCCACTTACTCCTACAATGAGCAGTTCTTC. Protein sequence: CSVVGGRVREGSTYSYNEQFF. The chain is built from TRBV29-1 and TRBJ2-1; 8 nucleotides agree with TRBD2. CDR1 SQVTM and CDR2 ANQGSEA come from the germline V gene. V was clipped by 4 bases and J by 0 bases; unmatched bases: 23. This CDR3 has 21 amino acids.

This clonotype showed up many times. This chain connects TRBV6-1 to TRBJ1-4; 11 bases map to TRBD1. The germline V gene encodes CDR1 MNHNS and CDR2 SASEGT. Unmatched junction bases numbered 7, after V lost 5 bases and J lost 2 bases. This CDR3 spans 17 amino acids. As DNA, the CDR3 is TGTGCCAGCAGTCCGGACAGGGGGCGCCTCACTAATGAAAAACTGTTTTTT. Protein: CASSPDRGRLTNEKLFF.

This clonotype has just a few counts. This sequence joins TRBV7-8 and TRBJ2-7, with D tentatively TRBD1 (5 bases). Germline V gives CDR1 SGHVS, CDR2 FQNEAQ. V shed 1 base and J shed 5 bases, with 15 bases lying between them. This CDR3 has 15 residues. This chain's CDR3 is CASSLVGHGIDEQYF. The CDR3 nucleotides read TGTGCCAGCAGCTTAGTCGGACACGGAATAGACGAGCAGTACTTC.

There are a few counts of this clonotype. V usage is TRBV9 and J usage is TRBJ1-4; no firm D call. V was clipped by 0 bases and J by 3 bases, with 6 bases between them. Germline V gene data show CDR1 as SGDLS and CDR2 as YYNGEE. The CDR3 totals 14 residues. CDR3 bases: TGTGCCAGCAGCGTAGGAGGGTCTAATGAAAAACTGTTTTTT. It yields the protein CASSVGGSNEKLFF.

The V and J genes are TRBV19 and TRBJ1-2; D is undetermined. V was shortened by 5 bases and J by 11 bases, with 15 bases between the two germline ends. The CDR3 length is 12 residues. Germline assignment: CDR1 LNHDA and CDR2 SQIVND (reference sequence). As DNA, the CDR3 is TGTGCCAGTAGTGATTTTATTGGGGAATACACCTTC. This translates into CASSDFIGEYTF.

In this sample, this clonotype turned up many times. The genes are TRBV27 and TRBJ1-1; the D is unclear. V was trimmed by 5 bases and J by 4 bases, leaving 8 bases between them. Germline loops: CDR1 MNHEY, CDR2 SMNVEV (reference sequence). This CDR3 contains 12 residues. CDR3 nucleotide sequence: TGTGCCAGCAGTCGGCGAAGCACTGAAGCTTTCTTT. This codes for CASSRRSTEAFF.

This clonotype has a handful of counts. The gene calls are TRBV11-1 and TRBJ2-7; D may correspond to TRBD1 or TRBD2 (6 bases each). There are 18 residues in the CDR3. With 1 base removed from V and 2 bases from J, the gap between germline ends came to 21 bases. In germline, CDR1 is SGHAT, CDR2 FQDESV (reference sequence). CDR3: CASSLVLHVRGETYEQYF. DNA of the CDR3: TGTGCCAGCAGCTTAGTACTCCACGTAAGGGGGGAGACCTACGAGCAGTACTTC.

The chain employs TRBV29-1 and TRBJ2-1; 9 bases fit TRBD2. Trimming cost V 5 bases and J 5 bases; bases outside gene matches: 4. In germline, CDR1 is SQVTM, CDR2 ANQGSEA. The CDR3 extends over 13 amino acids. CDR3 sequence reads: CSVMSGGNNEQFF. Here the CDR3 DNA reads TGCAGCGTTATGAGCGGGGGGAACAATGAGCAGTTCTTC.